A selection of T cell receptor beta chains follows, all from one sample in a study of vaccination effects on CD4 cells after COVID-19. TCRdb's table, derived via immunoSEQ multiplex PCR, lists solely in-frame clones and lacks some. This sample has 50,000 to 60,000 clones; roughly 70% occur once, and the top ten carry around 17%. These TCRs' antigens remain unknown. The sample here was CD4+ T cells from PBMCs cultured with SARS-CoV-2 spike peptides, taken before COVID-19 vaccination. The receptors originated from a human donor who received a COVID-19 vaccine. Both conserved end residues are part of each CDR3. A D gene is named only where the DNA matches it firmly. Size is omitted from some rows. Given values are once, few, many or a class for expanded clones.

size,V,J,D,CDR3,DNA
.,TRBV19,TRBJ1-5,.,CASSPGGVGNYQPQHF,TGTGCCAGTAGTCCGGGAGGGGTAGGGAATTATCAGCCCCAGCATTTT
.,TRBV18,TRBJ1-2,.,CASSPSGGRGYTF,TGTGCCAGCTCACCATCCGGGGGGCGAGGCTACACCTTC
.,TRBV3-1/TRBV3-2,TRBJ1-2,.,CASSQVGSYGYTF,TGTGCCAGCAGCCAAGTAGGCAGCTATGGCTACACCTTC
few,TRBV7-2,TRBJ1-6,.,CASSLIQSPLHF,TGTGCCAGCAGCTTAATCCAATCACCCCTCCACTTT
.,TRBV29-1,TRBJ1-5,TRBD1,CSAVEGTGIRSQPQHF,TGCAGCGCCGTCGAAGGGACAGGGATACGCAGTCAGCCCCAGCATTTT
.,TRBV19,TRBJ2-7,.,CASSMVRGGPYEQYF,TGTGCCAGTAGTATGGTCAGGGGAGGCCCCTACGAGCAGTACTTC
.,TRBV3-1/TRBV3-2,TRBJ2-1,.,CASSQAVAYNEQFF,TGTGCCAGCAGCCAAGCAGTCGCCTACAATGAGCAGTTCTTC
.,TRBV19,TRBJ2-7,.,CATSLASSYEQYF,TGTGCCACTTCCTTGGCCTCCTCCTACGAGCAGTACTTC
.,TRBV9,TRBJ2-5,.,CASSVSRGWDNGETQYF,TGTGCCAGCAGCGTCTCTAGGGGGTGGGACAACGGTGAGACCCAGTACTTC
.,TRBV6-5,TRBJ2-2,.,CASHSRTTKTGELFF,TGTGCCAGCCATTCTCGGACTACGAAGACCGGGGAGCTGTTTTTT
.,TRBV7-2,TRBJ2-3,.,CASRVTSDTSNTQYF,TGTGCCAGCAGAGTGACTAGTGATACCTCTAATACGCAGTATTTT
.,TRBV11-2,TRBJ2-1,TRBD1,CASSFDRVGGSEQFF,TGTGCCAGCAGCTTTGACAGGGTAGGTGGCAGTGAGCAGTTCTTC
once,TRBV3-1/TRBV3-2,TRBJ1-4,.,CASSPGRGGNEKLFF,TGTGCCAGCAGCCCGGGCAGGGGTGGGAATGAAAAACTGTTTTTT
.,TRBV18,TRBJ1-3,TRBD1,CASSPTTGTVGNTIYF,TGTGCCAGCTCACCTACGACCGGGACAGTTGGAAACACCATATATTTT
.,TRBV5-6,TRBJ1-2,.,CASSFGTSNYGYTF,TGTGCCAGCAGCTTTGGGACATCTAACTATGGCTACACCTTC
few,TRBV4-2,TRBJ2-3,.,CASSPREGASVADTQYF,TGTGCCAGCAGCCCCAGGGAGGGGGCGAGTGTGGCAGATACGCAGTATTTT
once,TRBV7-2,TRBJ1-1,.,CASSLYSVANTEAFF,TGTGCCAGCAGCTTATATTCAGTGGCAAACACTGAAGCTTTCTTT
.,TRBV19,TRBJ1-5,.,CASSTSRYEPQHF,TGTGCCAGTAGCACAAGTCGATATGAGCCCCAGCATTTT
.,TRBV30,TRBJ2-5,.,CAWSYRGRETQYF,TGTGCCTGGAGTTACAGAGGTAGAGAGACCCAGTACTTC
.,TRBV5-1,TRBJ2-1,TRBD2,CASSLGGTTSNEQFF,TGCGCCAGCAGCTTGGGGGGGACTACGAGCAATGAGCAGTTCTTC
.,TRBV3-1/TRBV3-2,TRBJ1-1,.,CASSRSNGDTEAFF,TGTGCCAGCAGCCGATCGAACGGGGACACTGAAGCTTTCTTT
.,TRBV10-3,TRBJ2-3,TRBD2,CAISEWGTSGTYRTDTQYF,TGTGCCATCAGTGAGTGGGGGACTAGCGGGACCTACCGCACAGATACGCAGTATTTT
.,TRBV7-2,TRBJ2-5,TRBD2,CASSAAGLAGETQYF,TGTGCCAGCAGCGCGGCGGGACTAGCGGGAGAGACCCAGTACTTC
.,TRBV7-2,TRBJ1-2,.,CASAPGGGSGYTF,TGTGCCAGCGCTCCGGGCGGGGGATCTGGCTACACCTTC
.,TRBV7-9,TRBJ1-2,.,CASSRYYGYTF,TGTGCCAGCAGCCGGTATTATGGCTACACCTTC
.,TRBV19,TRBJ1-4,.,CASSIITNEKLFF,TGTGCCAGTAGTATAATCACTAATGAAAAACTGTTTTTT
once,TRBV6-1,TRBJ2-7,TRBD2,CASSEGTSGWREQYF,TGTGCCAGCAGCGAAGGAACTAGCGGGTGGAGGGAGCAGTACTTC